A single sample is the source of the 31 T cell receptor beta chains below, sequenced in a study of blood T cell repertoires in COVID-19. The assay was immunoSEQ multiplex PCR, and TCRdb's table has in-frame clones only and misses some. The sample has nearly 300,000 clones; about 90% are singletons. Material for sequencing was PBMCs or T cells enriched from blood (not recorded which). The receptor source for this set is a woman in her forties or fifties who had been exposed to COVID-19.

V gene TRBV28 combines with J gene TRBJ1-1; a weak D match, TRBD1 (5 bases). With 6 bases removed from V and 0 bases from J, the gap between germline ends came to 11 bases. Germline V gene lookup returns CDR1 MDHEN and CDR2 SYDVKM. The CDR3 length is 14 residues. The CDR3 region is CASRMGGLNTEAFF. Written as DNA, the CDR3 is TGTGCCAGCAGGATGGGGGGGTTGAACACTGAAGCTTTCTTT.

The chain couples TRBV5-1 to TRBJ1-1, with 8 bases aligning to TRBD1. This CDR3 region has 15 residues. Germline CDR1 and CDR2: SGHRS and YFSETQ. The V gene end was trimmed by 0 bases and the J gene end by 7 bases; junction bases not matched to a gene: 8. The CDR3 DNA follows: TGCGCCAGCAGCTTGGCCGCAGGGGGCGCGAATGAAGCTTTCTTT. This sequence encodes CASSLAAGGANEAFF. Drawing the rest from reference TRBV5-1 and TRBJ1-1, the complete variable domain is KAGVTQTPRYLIKTRGQQVTLSCSPISGHRSVSWYQQTPGQGLQFLFEYFSETQRNKGNFPGRFSGRQFSNSRSEMNVSTLELGDSALYLCASSLAAGGANEAFFGQGTRLTVV.

The chain links TRBV5-4 to TRBJ1-2, with 7 bases aligning to TRBD1. Trimming took 0 bases from V and 8 from J; bases not matched to a gene: 7. The CDR3 has 14 residues. Germline values: CDR1 SGHNT, CDR2 YYREEE (reference sequence). CDR3 sequence reads: CASSLVEGAGGYTF. DNA for the CDR3: TGTGCCAGCAGCTTGGTGGAGGGGGCTGGGGGCTACACCTTC.

The rearrangement uses TRBV27 and TRBJ1-2; 7 bases align to TRBD1. This CDR3 spans 13 amino acids. The germline gives CDR1 MNHEY, CDR2 SMNVEV (reference sequence). V dropped 2 bases and J dropped 8; count of bases not matched to a gene: 5. The CDR3 region has the DNA TGTGCCAGCAGTTTAGACAGGGTCGGCGGCTACACCTTC. Amino acid sequence: CASSLDRVGGYTF.

This chain links TRBV29-1 with TRBJ2-7, with D possibly matching TRBD2 (6 bases). The CDR3 consists of 14 residues. CDR1 and CDR2 from the germline V gene are SQVTM and ANQGSEA. The V end was cut by 6 bases, the J end by 7 bases, with 22 bases between. CDR3 DNA: TGCAGCGTCCACCCCGGGACGGGGGTCGGGGAGCAGTACTTC. Translating gives CSVHPGTGVGEQYF.

V gene TRBV19 combines with J gene TRBJ1-5; D perhaps matches TRBD1 (5 bases). The CDR3 length is 17 residues. Germline V gene sequence: CDR1 LNHDA, CDR2 SQIVND (reference sequence). V lost 4 bases and J 2 bases, leaving 18 bases between the germline ends. CDR3 bases: TGTGCCAGTAGTAATCCTTCTGGGGCCCTCGGCAATCAGCCCCAGCATTTT. It specifies CASSNPSGALGNQPQHF. Looking up the rest from reference TRBV19 and TRBJ1-5 gives the full variable domain: DGGITQSPKYLFRKEGQNVTLSCEQNLNHDAMYWYRQDPGQGLRLIYYSQIVNDFQKGDIAEGYSVSREKKESFPLTVTSAQKNPTAFYLCASSNPSGALGNQPQHFGDGTRLSIL.

This chain connects TRBV27 to TRBJ2-1; perhaps TRBD2 as D (6 bases). Trimming stripped 1 base from V and 5 bases from J, with 9 bases between. The CDR3 is made up of 14 amino acids. Germline V gene lookup returns CDR1 MNHEY and CDR2 SMNVEV (reference sequence). CDR3 region: CASSLYSGDNEQFF. Here the CDR3 DNA reads TGTGCCAGCAGTTTATATTCGGGGGACAATGAGCAGTTCTTC.

The genes are TRBV4-1 and TRBJ2-7; possibly TRBD1 for D (6 bases). Trimming cost V 0 bases and J 7 bases, with 10 bases left between them. CDR3 length: 13 residues. CDR1 MGHRA and CDR2 YSYEKL come from the germline V gene. This CDR3 reads CASSQDRGWEQYF. For the CDR3, the DNA is TGCGCCAGCAGCCAAGACAGGGGTTGGGAGCAGTACTTC.

The chain has TRBV2 and TRBJ2-5; a possible D gene is TRBD2 (6 bases). CDR1 is SNHLY and CDR2 is FYNNEI in the germline V gene. This CDR3 is built from 14 residues. V lost 7 bases and J 1 base, leaving 13 bases between the germline ends. This CDR3 reads CASIMGRGQETQYF. The CDR3 nucleotides are TGTGCCAGCATCATGGGGCGGGGCCAAGAGACCCAGTACTTC.

The chain carries TRBV5-5 and TRBJ1-4; D remains unclear. This CDR3 has 14 residues. V was cut by 1 base and J by 5 bases, with 9 bases left in between. The germline V gene encodes CDR1 SGHKS and CDR2 YYEKEE (reference sequence). This CDR3 is CASSLRQVNEKLFF. The CDR3 DNA follows: TGTGCCAGCAGCTTGCGGCAGGTGAATGAAAAACTGTTTTTT.

The V call is TRBV28, the J call TRBJ1-2, with D tentatively TRBD1 (5 bases). The germline gives CDR1 MDHEN, CDR2 SYDVKM. V was pared by 6 bases and J by 4 bases, with 18 bases between. The CDR3 extends over 15 amino acids. CDR3 sequence: CASRPQGGESYGYTF. CDR3 coding DNA: TGTGCCAGCAGGCCCCAGGGAGGGGAGAGCTATGGCTACACCTTC.

J is TRBJ2-1 and V is TRBV28, with D possibly TRBD1 on 9 matching bases. The CDR3 is 15 amino acids. V dropped 2 bases and J dropped 9 bases, with 17 bases sitting between them. Germline CDR1 and CDR2: MDHEN and SYDVKM. CDR3 nucleotide sequence: TGTGCCAGCAGTTTACGGGGGGGGACAGGGACTGAGCAGTTCTTC. It is translated as CASSLRGGTGTEQFF.

This clone occurred a few times. J is TRBJ1-1 and V is TRBV18; 8 nucleotides agree with TRBD1. This CDR3 has 17 amino acids. The junction had 8 bases not matched to a gene; V was cut back by 1 base and J by 1 base. Per germline, CDR1 KGHSH and CDR2 LQKENI. CDR3 sequence reads: CASSPRNPGQANTEAFF. DNA of the CDR3: TGTGCCAGCTCACCACGCAACCCGGGACAGGCGAACACTGAAGCTTTCTTT.

The rearrangement links TRBV28 to TRBJ1-2; weak D call: TRBD1 (6 bases). The CDR3 runs to 13 residues. Germline values: CDR1 MDHEN, CDR2 SYDVKM. V lost 8 bases, J lost 2 bases, and 12 bases lay in between. The CDR3 DNA is TGTGCCAGCCAATACAGGGAAAACTATGGCTACACCTTC. Translation: CASQYRENYGYTF.

The chain is built from TRBV9 and TRBJ2-5, with TRBD2 identical over 9 bases. The V gene's germline CDR1 is SGDLS and CDR2 YYNGEE. The CDR3 has 15 amino acids. With 0 bases clipped from V and 5 bases from J, the junction kept 5 bases outside the gene matches. CDR3 region: CASSVVTSGRETQYF. In DNA, the CDR3 is TGTGCCAGCAGCGTAGTGACTAGCGGTCGGGAGACCCAGTACTTC.

The chain combines TRBV10-3 with TRBJ1-4; D might be TRBD1 (6 bases). Looked up from germline, CDR1 is ENHRY and CDR2 is SYGVKD. The V end was cut by 0 bases, the J end by 3 bases, with 11 bases between. CDR3 length: 16 amino acids. CDR3 sequence reads: CAISESRGQANEKLFF. The CDR3 DNA sequence: TGTGCCATCAGTGAGTCGCGGGGGCAGGCTAATGAAAAACTGTTTTTT.

The chain combines TRBV13 with TRBJ2-7; maybe TRBD1 (6 bases). V shed 5 bases and J shed 7 bases, with 15 bases lying between them. From germline, CDR1 is PRHDT and CDR2 FYEKMQ (reference sequence). This CDR3 spans 13 amino acids. CDR3 residues: CASSLRGTPEQYF. CDR3 nucleotides: TGTGCCAGCAGCCTAAGGGGGACCCCGGAGCAGTACTTC.

The genes are TRBV28 and TRBJ2-5, with D tentatively TRBD2 (6 bases). V dropped 6 bases and J dropped 3 bases, with 17 bases sitting between them. CDR1 is MDHEN, CDR2 SYDVKM, per germline. There are 15 residues in the CDR3. The CDR3 loop reads CASRGSSVGKETQYF. The CDR3 nucleotides read TGTGCCAGCAGAGGTTCTAGCGTTGGGAAAGAGACCCAGTACTTC.

The chain carries TRBV3-1 (or the pseudogene TRBV3-2) and TRBJ1-2; no definite D call. From germline, CDR1 is LGHDT and CDR2 YNNKEL (reference sequence). The CDR3 loop spans 12 amino acids. Trimming pared 1 base from V and 7 bases from J, leaving 7 bases between. Written as DNA, the CDR3 is TGTGCCAGCAGCCAAGGGGCCCTTGGCTACACCTTC. Translated, it gives CASSQGALGYTF.

This chain joins TRBV19 and TRBJ2-1; 14 bases match TRBD2. CDR3 length equals 19 residues. V was clipped by 5 bases and J by 0 bases; unmatched bases: 9. CDR1 and CDR2 from the germline V gene are LNHDA and SQIVND (reference sequence). The CDR3 region is CASSLTSGGAQSSYNEQFF. The CDR3 DNA reads as TGTGCCAGTAGTCTGACTAGCGGGGGGGCCCAGAGCTCCTACAATGAGCAGTTCTTC.

The V gene is TRBV27, the J gene TRBJ2-7; tentative D call: TRBD1 (6 bases). The CDR3 extends over 15 amino acids. Germline V gene data show CDR1 as MNHEY and CDR2 as SMNVEV (reference sequence). Trimming stripped 0 bases from V and 0 bases from J, with 9 bases between. CDR3 coding DNA: TGTGCCAGCAGTTTATCAGGGGGTCGCTCCTACGAGCAGTACTTC. Encoded protein: CASSLSGGRSYEQYF.

V usage is TRBV21-1 and J usage is TRBJ1-5. TRBV21-1 has pseudogene status. The CDR3 sequence is 17 residues long. The CDR3 here is CASSKGGGGEGGQPQHF. In DNA, the CDR3 is TGTGCCAGCAGCAAAGGGGGCGGAGGGGAGGGGGGACAGCCCCAGCATTTT.

CDR3 protein: CASSLGTGSEAFF. CDR3 DNA sequence: TGTGCCAGCAGCTTAGGGACAGGGTCTGAAGCTTTCTTT. The V gene is TRBV5-4, the J gene TRBJ1-1; 9 nucleotides match TRBD1. J gave up 6 bases and V 2 bases, and 2 bases lay outside the gene matches. The CDR3 consists of 13 residues. CDR1 is SGHNT, CDR2 YYREEE, per germline (reference sequence).

Only one count was recorded for this clone. The chain employs TRBV28 and TRBJ2-7; D remains unclear. The CDR3 has 16 amino acids. Germline lookup yields CDR1 MDHEN and CDR2 SYDVKM. V was clipped by 6 bases and J by 4 bases, with 22 bases between them. CDR3 amino acids: CASSPPRQQVRYEQYF. In nucleotides, the CDR3 is TGTGCCAGCAGCCCCCCCCGGCAACAAGTGCGGTACGAGCAGTACTTC.

J is TRBJ2-7 and V is TRBV13; 9 positions agree with TRBD1. Germline V CDR1 and CDR2: PRHDT, FYEKMQ (reference sequence). The CDR3 extends over 16 amino acids. J lost 4 bases, V lost 0 bases, and 7 bases had no gene match. CDR3 DNA sequence: TGTGCCAGCAGCTTAGGCGGGACAGGGAAAGGATACGAGCAGTACTTC. Its translation is CASSLGGTGKGYEQYF. The whole variable domain, remainder taken from reference TRBV13 and TRBJ2-7, is AAGVIQSPRHLIKEKRETATLKCYPIPRHDTVYWYQQGPGQDPQFLISFYEKMQSDKGSIPDRFSAQQFSDYHSELNMSSLELGDSALYFCASSLGGTGKGYEQYFGPGTRLTVT.

The chain employs TRBV3-1 (or the pseudogene TRBV3-2) and TRBJ1-2, with 7 bases aligning to TRBD1. The junction had 5 bases not matched to a gene; V was cut back by 4 bases and J by 3 bases. The CDR3 spans 14 residues. Germline V gives CDR1 LGHDT, CDR2 YNNKEL (reference sequence). CDR3 sequence: CASSPRDRYYGYTF. The CDR3 DNA reads TGTGCCAGCAGCCCCCGGGACAGATACTATGGCTACACCTTC.

This clone has only one observation. The genes are TRBV6-5 and TRBJ1-6, with 12 bases aligning to TRBD1. Germline lookup yields CDR1 MNHEY and CDR2 SVGAGI. V dropped 5 bases and J dropped 8; count of bases not matched to a gene: 4. The CDR3 sequence is 15 residues long. The CDR3 protein is CASSRDRGRDSPLHF. Written as DNA, the CDR3 is TGTGCCAGCAGTAGGGACAGGGGGCGCGATTCACCCCTCCACTTT.

The table lists this clone with a few counts. The chain employs TRBV12-3 or TRBV12-4 and TRBJ1-2; 8 bases map to TRBD1. This CDR3 comprises 12 residues. V gave up 4 bases and J gave up 8 bases; unmatched junction bases: 3. CDR3 loop: CASSSGQGGYTF. As DNA, the CDR3 is TGTGCCAGCAGTTCTGGACAGGGAGGCTACACCTTC.

This chain links TRBV28 with TRBJ1-6; no clear D gene. Trimming shortened V by 6 bases and J by 3 bases, and 15 bases separated the two germline ends. The CDR3 is 16 amino acids. Germline V gives CDR1 MDHEN, CDR2 SYDVKM. This CDR3 is CASSPTDGDYNSPLHF. Written as DNA, the CDR3 is TGTGCCAGCAGCCCCACCGACGGGGACTATAATTCACCCCTCCACTTT.

This chain uses TRBV7-2 with TRBJ1-2; D is possibly TRBD1 (5 bases). Trimming took off 6 bases at V and 0 bases at J, with 8 bases between the two ends. In germline, CDR1 is SGHTA, CDR2 FQGNSA. CDR3 length equals 13 residues. The CDR3, as DNA: TGTGCCAGCAGGGGGCCAGCTAACTATGGCTACACCTTC. It is translated as CASRGPANYGYTF.

The genes are TRBV5-1 and TRBJ1-6, with TRBD1 as a possible D gene (6 bases). Trimming cost V 7 bases and J 6 bases, with 8 bases left between them. The CDR3 is made up of 12 amino acids. Germline V CDR1 and CDR2: SGHRS, YFSETQ. CDR3 nucleotide sequence: TGCGCCAGCCGGACAGTTAATTCACCCCTCCACTTT. It specifies CASRTVNSPLHF.